This T cell receptor beta chain was sequenced during a study of cytomegalovirus exposure and HLA in healthy donors. Germline-derived CDR1 and CDR2 are SGHTA and FQGNSA. Germline trimming cut 9 bases from V and 0 bases from J; bases unmatched to any gene: 11. The CDR3 extends over 16 amino acids. Use of 60 Vbeta and 13 Jbeta primers characterized the PCR. Profiling relied on immunoSEQ multiplex PCR, and the TCRdb table lists in-frame clones only, not all of them. Among roughly 130,000 clones listed, over 60% were seen once. The TCR was taken from a male donor in good health and CMV-seropositive. The sequenced sample was PBMCs. This chain links TRBV7-2 with TRBJ1-3; 7 bases fit TRBD1. Here the CDR3 reads CARDPGRQGSGNTIYF. In DNA form, the CDR3 reads TGTGCCAGGGACCCCGGACGACAGGGCTCTGGAAACACCATATATTTT.